The 16 T cell receptor beta chains below all came from one sample that was sequenced in a study of intratumoral heterogeneity in liver cancer. Method: immunoSEQ multiplex PCR; TCRdb's copy keeps in-frame clones and lacks some. This sample has 5,500 to 6,000 clones, with around 68% found just once. Sequenced here: tumor-adjacent normal tissue, sampled before any cancer treatment. The receptors derive from a man in his sixties or seventies with hepatocellular carcinoma.

The genes are TRBV12-5 and TRBJ1-1, with unresolved D. Between the trimmed V and J ends, which lost 3 bases and 1 base, there was a span of 3 bases. The CDR3 totals 12 residues. Germline V lookup: CDR1 LGHNT, CDR2 FRNRAP. CDR3 protein: CASGFGNTEAFF. CDR3 DNA: TGTGCTAGTGGTTTTGGGAACACTGAAGCTTTCTTT.

This clone is termed medium-sized (0.01 to 0.1%). The J gene is TRBJ2-2, the V gene TRBV7-3; the D call may be TRBD1 or TRBD2 (5 bases each). This CDR3 has 17 amino acids. CDR1 SGHTA and CDR2 FQGTGA come from the germline V gene. The V end was cut by 1 base, the J end by 4 bases, with 16 bases between. The CDR3 protein is CASSLRGAGSPTGELFF. The CDR3, as DNA: TGTGCCAGCAGCTTAAGGGGAGCAGGGTCGCCCACCGGGGAGCTGTTTTTT. The full variable domain, with the rest looked up from reference TRBV7-3 and TRBJ2-2, is GAGVSQTPSNKVTEKGKYVELRCDPISGHTALYWYRQSLGQGPEFLIYFQGTGAADDSGLPNDRFFAVRPEGSVSTLKIQRTERGDSAVYLCASSLRGAGSPTGELFFGEGSRLTVL.

This clone occurred once. The chain joins TRBV10-1 to TRBJ1-1; D is ambiguous. The CDR3 covers 13 residues. The V end lost 0 bases, the J end lost 1 base, and 3 bases lay between the germline ends. The germline CDR1 and CDR2 sequences are WNHNN and SYGVQD (reference sequence). The CDR3 loop is CASSESRNTEAFF. DNA of the CDR3: TGCGCCAGCAGTGAGTCGAGGAACACTGAAGCTTTCTTT.

The CDR3 nucleotides read TGTGCCAGCAGCTCAGGGACAGGGGGCGGTCGGACAGAGACCCAGTACTTC. Protein sequence: CASSSGTGGGRTETQYF. V is TRBV5-8 and J is TRBJ2-5, with 12 bases identical to TRBD1. Trimming took 3 bases from V and 4 from J; bases not matched to a gene: 10. CDR1 and CDR2 from the germline V gene are SGHTS and YDEGEE. This CDR3 is built from 17 residues.

V usage is TRBV28 and J usage is TRBJ2-6, with 9 bases matching TRBD1. Germline assignment: CDR1 MDHEN and CDR2 SYDVKM. After removal of 6 bases from V and 4 bases from J, the junction contained 13 bases not matched to a gene. The CDR3 covers 18 residues. The chain's CDR3 is CASRKDRGKGTGANVLTF. DNA of the CDR3: TGTGCCAGCAGGAAGGACAGGGGTAAAGGGACGGGGGCCAACGTCCTGACTTTC.

The chain joins TRBV2 to TRBJ2-7; D possibly corresponds to TRBD1 (5 bases). Germline V lookup: CDR1 SNHLY, CDR2 FYNNEI. V was clipped by 2 bases and J by 5 bases, with 19 bases between them. The CDR3 runs 16 residues. This chain's CDR3 is CASSERVGRVIDEQYF. The CDR3 DNA follows: TGTGCCAGCAGTGAAAGGGTCGGCAGGGTGATCGACGAGCAGTACTTC.

There are a few counts of this clone. The genes are TRBV28 and TRBJ2-5, with D perhaps matching TRBD1 (6 bases). The CDR3 totals 14 residues. Trimming cost V 3 bases and J 5 bases, with 13 bases left between them. The germline V gene has CDR1 MDHEN and CDR2 SYDVKM. The CDR3 protein is CASSFGQGWETQYF. The CDR3 region has the DNA TGTGCCAGCAGTTTCGGCCAGGGGTGGGAGACCCAGTACTTC.

The V gene is TRBV7-2, the J gene TRBJ2-2; D remains unclear. The CDR3 runs to 15 residues. CDR1 is SGHTA, CDR2 FQGNSA, per germline. Trimming removed 0 bases from V and 5 bases from J, with 10 bases in between. The CDR3 sequence is CASSLAGRQTGELFF. The CDR3 DNA sequence: TGTGCCAGCAGCTTAGCGGGCAGGCAGACCGGGGAGCTGTTTTTT.

The chain has TRBV11-2 and TRBJ2-1, with TRBD2 as a possible D gene (5 bases). CDR3 length equals 14 residues. Germline values: CDR1 SGHAT, CDR2 FQNNGV. V lost 1 base and J lost 1, with 5 bases in between. CDR3 residues: CASSLGGSYNEQFF. As DNA, the CDR3 is TGTGCCAGCAGCTTAGGAGGGTCCTACAATGAGCAGTTCTTC.

The V and J genes are TRBV19 and TRBJ2-3; 7 nucleotides agree with TRBD1. Looked up from germline, CDR1 is LNHDA and CDR2 is SQIVND (reference sequence). V lost 4 bases to trimming and J lost 0 bases; unmatched junction nucleotides: 13. The CDR3 consists of 18 residues. CDR3 in DNA: TGTGCCAGTAGTAAGGGGGCTTCGCGGCAGACTAGCACAGATACGCAGTATTTT. Its protein product is CASSKGASRQTSTDTQYF.

This clone was seen a handful of times. The V and J genes are TRBV18 and TRBJ1-1; D remains unclear. Between the trimmed V and J ends, which lost 3 bases and 1 base, there was a span of 9 bases. The germline V gene encodes CDR1 KGHSH and CDR2 LQKENI. CDR3 length: 14 residues. CDR3 region: CASSPQRGNTEAFF. CDR3 sequence (DNA): TGTGCCAGCTCACCCCAGCGGGGGAACACTGAAGCTTTCTTT.

Within the sample, this clone is large. The same CDR3 also results from other DNA sequences found in this sample. V usage is TRBV7-9 and J usage is TRBJ2-7, with D maybe TRBD2 (5 bases). With 2 bases removed from V and 3 bases from J, the gap between germline ends came to 11 bases. Looked up from germline, CDR1 is SEHNR and CDR2 is FQNEAQ (reference sequence). The CDR3 covers 14 residues. CDR3 amino acids: CASSLLGGGYEQYF. The CDR3 DNA follows: TGTGCCAGCAGCTTACTTGGAGGCGGCTACGAGCAGTACTTC.

The chain carries TRBV4-1 and TRBJ1-3; D remains unclear. The V end lost 1 base, the J end lost 4 bases, and 5 bases lay between the germline ends. The CDR3 runs 13 residues. Germline CDR1 MGHRA, CDR2 YSYEKL. CDR3 in amino acids: CASSQAGGNTIYF. Written as DNA, the CDR3 is TGCGCCAGCAGCCAAGCGGGGGGAAACACCATATATTTT.

This clone has more than one count but fewer than ten. CDR3 in amino acids: CASSPWTGEGQPQHF. CDR3 DNA: TGCGCCAGCAGCCCCTGGACAGGGGAGGGTCAGCCCCAGCATTTT. This chain joins TRBV4-1 and TRBJ1-5; 9 nucleotides line up with TRBD1. V was clipped by 4 bases and J by 6 bases; unmatched bases: 7. The germline gives CDR1 MGHRA, CDR2 YSYEKL. The CDR3 totals 15 residues.

The chain links TRBV6-5 to TRBJ1-5; D is ambiguous. The germline CDR1 and CDR2 sequences are MNHEY and SVGAGI. CDR3 length equals 14 residues. V shed 6 bases and J shed 2 bases, with 11 bases lying between them. In nucleotides, the CDR3 is TGTGCCAGCAGAGGTCTCGAACGCAATCAGCCCCAGCATTTT. Its translation is CASRGLERNQPQHF.

The chain recombines TRBV12-3 or TRBV12-4 with TRBJ2-7, with D possibly matching TRBD2 (5 bases). The length of the CDR3 is 12 residues. Between the trimmed V and J ends, which lost 5 bases and 5 bases, there was a span of 10 bases. CDR3 region: CASSPRRDEQYF. Here the CDR3 DNA reads TGTGCCAGCAGTCCACGGCGGGACGAGCAGTACTTC.